A selection of T cell receptor beta chains follows, all from one sample in a study of T cell repertoires in cytomegalovirus infection. TCRdb analysed the reads with MiXCR anew, one entry per CDR3 protein. The data show some 160,000 distinct CDR3 sequences, with roughly a sixth seen just once and around 19% held by the top ten. Sequencing was done on a sample of CD8+ T cells from PBMCs. These TCRs come from a human donor in good health (CMV status not recorded). Some clones in this sample may be carry-over from other donors' samples. Each CDR3 is given with its conserved first and last residue. D genes are given only for firm matches. The listing skips clone size in some rows; elsewhere it reads once, few, many or a size class.

J | size | D | V | DNA | CDR3
TRBJ1-5 | . | . | TRBV7-2 | TGTGCCAGCAGCCCGGGGTATGGCAATCAGCCCCAGCATTTT | CASSPGYGNQPQHF
TRBJ2-1 | . | TRBD2 | TRBV2 | TGTGCCAGGGCGGCTAGCGGGAGGGCCAATGAGCAGTTCTTC | CARAASGRANEQFF
TRBJ1-4 | . | TRBD1 | TRBV6-5 | TGTGCCAGCAGTTACCTGGGACAGGGGTGGACTAATGAAAAACTGTTTTTT | CASSYLGQGWTNEKLFF
TRBJ2-7 | . | . | TRBV12-3/TRBV12-4 | TGTGCCAGCAGCCCAGGGCCTTTCAACTACGAGCAGTACTTC | CASSPGPFNYEQYF
TRBJ2-2 | few | . | TRBV10-3 | TGTGCCATCAGTGAGGGGATAGTGGAACTCGGGGAGCTGTTTTTT | CAISEGIVELGELFF
TRBJ2-7 | . | . | TRBV7-9 | TGTGCCAGCAGCCCGGACAGAGGCAGCTCCTACGAGCAGTACTTC | CASSPDRGSSYEQYF
TRBJ2-5 | few | TRBD1 | TRBV7-8 | TGTGCCAGCAGTCGAGGAGGGACAGGGGCCACCCAGAAGACCCAGTACTTC | CASSRGGTGATQKTQYF
TRBJ2-4 | . | . | TRBV5-1 | TGCGCCAGCAGCTTGGAGAGCAAAAACATTCAGTACTTC | CASSLESKNIQYF
TRBJ1-2 | . | TRBD1 | TRBV4-3 | TGCGCCAGCAGCGCCCGGGACAGGGACTATGGCTACACCTTC | CASSARDRDYGYTF
TRBJ1-6 | few | . | TRBV7-9 | TGTGCCAGCAGCCTGCGACAGACCGATAATTCACCCCTCCACTTT | CASSLRQTDNSPLHF
TRBJ2-7 | . | . | TRBV7-8 | TGTGCCAGCGGAAGGGGCCCGACCTACGAGCAGTACTTC | CASGRGPTYEQYF
TRBJ2-7 | . | TRBD1 | TRBV28 | TGTGCCAGCAGGCGACAGGGAATGAGATCAGAGCAGTACTTC | CASRRQGMRSEQYF
TRBJ2-2 | few | . | TRBV6-1 | TGTGCCAGCAGTCCCGGGTACGGGGAGCTGTTTTTT | CASSPGYGELFF
TRBJ2-7 | . | . | TRBV28 | TGTGCCAGCAGTCCCCCCCCAGGGAAGGGCTACGAGCAGTACTTC | CASSPPPGKGYEQYF
TRBJ2-1 | . | TRBD2 | TRBV14 | TGTGCCAGCAGCCAAGATTCAAGACTAGCGGGGGACAATGAGCAGTTCTTC | CASSQDSRLAGDNEQFF
TRBJ2-2 | . | TRBD1 | TRBV7-2 | TGTGCCAGCAGTCCACAGGGGAGCCCCGGGGAGCTGTTTTTT | CASSPQGSPGELFF
TRBJ1-2 | . | . | TRBV6-2/TRBV6-3 | TGTGCCAGCAGTTACACAGGGACGCAAGGCTACACCTTC | CASSYTGTQGYTF
TRBJ2-1 | few | TRBD2 | TRBV25-1 | TGTGCCAGCACCGGGGGGATAGCGGGAGAATATGAGCAGTTCTTC | CASTGGIAGEYEQFF
TRBJ2-1 | . | TRBD2 | TRBV6-2/TRBV6-3 | TGTGCCCGCAGTTACCCCGCCACGGGCGGGAGCTCCTACAATGAGCAGTTCTTC | CARSYPATGGSSYNEQFF
TRBJ2-1 | few | TRBD1 | TRBV7-9 | TGTGCCAGCAGCCCGGGACAGGGGATAGATGAGCAGTTCTTC | CASSPGQGIDEQFF